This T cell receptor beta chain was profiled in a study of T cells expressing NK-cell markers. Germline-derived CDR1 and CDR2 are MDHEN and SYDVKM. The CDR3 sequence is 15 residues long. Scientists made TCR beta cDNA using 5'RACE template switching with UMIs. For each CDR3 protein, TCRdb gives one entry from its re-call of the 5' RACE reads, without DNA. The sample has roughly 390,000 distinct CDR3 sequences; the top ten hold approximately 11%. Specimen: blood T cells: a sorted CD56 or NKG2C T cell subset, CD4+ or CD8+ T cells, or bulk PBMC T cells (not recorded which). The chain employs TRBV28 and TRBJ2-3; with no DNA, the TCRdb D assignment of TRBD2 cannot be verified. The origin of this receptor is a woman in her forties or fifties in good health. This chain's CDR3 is CASSLSSGPGDTQYF.